Reported below is one T cell receptor beta chain. These data come from a study of T cell repertoires in cytomegalovirus infection. This CDR3 contains 16 residues. Germline CDR1 LNHNV, CDR2 YYDKDF (reference sequence). Deletions cut 5 bases from V and 5 bases from J, with 19 bases between. MiXCR was run by TCRdb on the reads, yielding one entry per CDR3 protein. The table has under 600,000 distinct CDR3 sequences, 15% to 20% seen once. What was sequenced was CD8+ T cells from PBMCs. The chain combines TRBV15 with TRBJ2-1, with a weak D call TRBD2 (6 bases). The TCR comes from a human donor in good health (CMV status not recorded). Some clones in this sample may be carry-over from other donors' samples. The CDR3 protein is CATSSKTSSNHNEQFF. CDR3 coding DNA: TGTGCCACCAGCTCGAAGACTAGTTCAAATCACAATGAGCAGTTCTTC.